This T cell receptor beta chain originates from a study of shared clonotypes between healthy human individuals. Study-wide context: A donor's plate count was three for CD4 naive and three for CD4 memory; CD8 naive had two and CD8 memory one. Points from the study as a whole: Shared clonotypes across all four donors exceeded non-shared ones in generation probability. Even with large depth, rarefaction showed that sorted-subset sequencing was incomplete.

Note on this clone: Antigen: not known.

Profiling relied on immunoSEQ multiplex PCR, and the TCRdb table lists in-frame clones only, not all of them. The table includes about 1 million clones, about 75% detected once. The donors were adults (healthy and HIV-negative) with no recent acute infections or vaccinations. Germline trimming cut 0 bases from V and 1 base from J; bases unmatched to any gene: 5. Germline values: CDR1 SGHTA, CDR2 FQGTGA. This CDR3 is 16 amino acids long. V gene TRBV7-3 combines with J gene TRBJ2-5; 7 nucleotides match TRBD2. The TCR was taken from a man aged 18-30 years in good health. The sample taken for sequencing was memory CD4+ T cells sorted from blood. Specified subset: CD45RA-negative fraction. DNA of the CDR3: TGTGCCAGCAGCTTAACCCCTAGCGGAAGCCAAGAGACCCAGTACTTC. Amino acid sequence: CASSLTPSGSQETQYF.